This entry is about one T cell receptor beta chain. Assay used: immunoSEQ multiplex PCR; TCRdb lists only in-frame clones, some missing. The sample gives a few hundred thousand clones, more than 70% of which show up once; under 2.5% is in the top ten. The sample comes from a study of blood T cell repertoires in COVID-19. Germline-derived CDR1 and CDR2 are WSHSY and SAAADI. The CDR3 runs 16 residues. V shed 6 bases and J shed 2 bases, with 19 bases lying between them. The TCR sequence derives from a woman aged 45-59 years with acute or convalescent COVID-19. Specimen: peripheral blood. This sequence joins TRBV10-2 and TRBJ2-5; D unresolved. The CDR3 region is CASRASIDVEQETQYF. DNA of the CDR3: TGCGCCAGCAGGGCGTCGATCGATGTGGAGCAAGAGACCCAGTACTTC.